One TCR beta chain is described in this entry. Its cognate antigen is unknown. Clones were read by immunoSEQ multiplex PCR, and TCRdb kept only the in-frame ones, dropping some. The data hold roughly 7,000 clones, with around 63% observed a single time. These data originate in a study of coeliac disease. Overall study context: Without high-resolution HLA typing, biased TRBV7-2 usage was queried. General observations from the study: Known gliadin-specific TRB sequences: about 50% of the 18 coeliac samples, only 1 of 6 controls. Intraepithelial and lamina propria fractions were not highly pure, so cross-contamination was possible. Few TRB amino acid sequences were shared between samples; most were unique.

The CDR3 has 17 residues. The V end lost 0 bases, the J end lost 0 bases, and 9 bases lay between the germline ends. The germline V gene has CDR1 MNHNS and CDR2 SASEGT. Specimen: lamina propria lymphocytes from the gut. The TCR sequence derives from a woman aged 55-75 years with active celiac disease. The rearrangement links TRBV6-1 to TRBJ1-6; D call uncertain. DNA of the CDR3: TGTGCCAGCAGTGAAGCGGCGGCGAGCTCCTATAATTCACCCCTCCACTTT. Encoded protein: CASSEAAASSYNSPLHF.